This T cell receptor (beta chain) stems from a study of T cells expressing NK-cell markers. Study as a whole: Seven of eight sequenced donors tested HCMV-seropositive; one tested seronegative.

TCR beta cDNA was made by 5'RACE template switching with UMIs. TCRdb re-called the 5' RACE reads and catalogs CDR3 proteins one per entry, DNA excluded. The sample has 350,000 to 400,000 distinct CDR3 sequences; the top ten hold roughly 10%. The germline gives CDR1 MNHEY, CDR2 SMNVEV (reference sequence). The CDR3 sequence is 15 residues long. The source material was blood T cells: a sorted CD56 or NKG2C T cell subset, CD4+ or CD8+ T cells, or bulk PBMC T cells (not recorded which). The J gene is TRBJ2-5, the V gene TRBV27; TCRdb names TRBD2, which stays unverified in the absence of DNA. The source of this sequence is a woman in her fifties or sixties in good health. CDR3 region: CASSPTSGRGGTQYF.